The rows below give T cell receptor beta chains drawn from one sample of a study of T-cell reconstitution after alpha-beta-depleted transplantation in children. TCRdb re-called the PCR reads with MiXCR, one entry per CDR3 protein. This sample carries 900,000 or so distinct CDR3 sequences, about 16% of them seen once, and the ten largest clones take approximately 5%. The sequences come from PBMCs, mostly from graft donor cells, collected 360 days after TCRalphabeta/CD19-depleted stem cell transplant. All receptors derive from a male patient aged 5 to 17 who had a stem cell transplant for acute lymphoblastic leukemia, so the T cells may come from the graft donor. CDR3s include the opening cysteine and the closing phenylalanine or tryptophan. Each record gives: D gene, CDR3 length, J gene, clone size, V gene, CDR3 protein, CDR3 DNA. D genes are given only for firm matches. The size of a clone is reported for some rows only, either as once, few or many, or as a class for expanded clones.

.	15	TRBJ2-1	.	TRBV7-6	CASSLQGGGIYEQFF	TGTGCCAGCAGCTTACAGGGAGGAGGGATCTATGAGCAGTTCTTC
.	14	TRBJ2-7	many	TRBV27	CASSFPNGLDEQYF	TGTGCCAGCAGTTTCCCCAACGGACTTGACGAGCAGTACTTC
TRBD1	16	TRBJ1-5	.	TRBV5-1	CASSRTGPYSNQPQHF	TGCGCCAGCAGCCGGACAGGGCCGTATAGCAATCAGCCCCAGCATTTT
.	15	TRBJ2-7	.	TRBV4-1	CASSPRAFLAHEQYF	TGCGCCAGCAGCCCCCGAGCGTTCTTGGCGCACGAGCAGTACTTC
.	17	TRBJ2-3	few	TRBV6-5	CASSYSAGPGGTDTQYF	TGTGCCAGCAGTTACTCGGCCGGACCAGGGGGCACAGATACGCAGTATTTT
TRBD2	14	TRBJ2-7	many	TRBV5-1	CASRLGLGYYEQYF	TGCGCCAGCAGACTCGGACTAGGCTACTACGAGCAGTACTTC
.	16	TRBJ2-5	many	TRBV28	CASSSLGSMYQETQYF	TGTGCCAGCAGTTCCCTGGGATCAATGTACCAAGAGACCCAGTACTTC
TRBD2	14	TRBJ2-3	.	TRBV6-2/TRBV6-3	CASSFGTTADTQYF	TGTGCCAGCAGTTTCGGGACTACAGCAGATACGCAGTATTTT
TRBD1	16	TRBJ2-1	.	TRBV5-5	CASSLGRQGSYNEQFF	TGTGCCAGCAGCTTAGGTCGACAGGGCTCCTACAATGAGCAGTTCTTC
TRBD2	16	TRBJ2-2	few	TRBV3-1	CATILAGAMNTGELFF	TGTGCCACCATACTAGCGGGAGCGATGAACACCGGGGAGCTGTTTTTT
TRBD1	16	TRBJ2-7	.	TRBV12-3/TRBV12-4	CASSLGTGVKNYEQYF	TGTGCCAGCAGTTTAGGGACAGGGGTAAAGAACTACGAGCAGTACTTC
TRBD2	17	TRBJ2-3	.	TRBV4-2	CASSPQGTSGSRDTQYF	TGTGCCAGCAGCCCGCAGGGGACTAGCGGGAGTCGTGATACGCAGTATTTT
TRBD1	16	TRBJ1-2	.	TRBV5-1	CASSRTTGTGFLGYTF	TGCGCCAGCAGCCGTACAACCGGGACAGGGTTCCTCGGCTACACCTTC
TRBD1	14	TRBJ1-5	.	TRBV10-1	CASSRDRVNQPQHF	TGCGCCAGCAGTCGGGACAGGGTCAATCAGCCCCAGCATTTT
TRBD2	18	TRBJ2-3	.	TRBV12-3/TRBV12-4	CASRLTSGRVVGTDTQYF	TGTGCCAGCAGGCTTACTAGCGGGAGAGTCGTGGGGACAGATACGCAGTATTTT
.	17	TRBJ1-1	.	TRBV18	CASSPYVPGGMNTEAFF	TGTGCCAGCTCGCCGTACGTGCCAGGTGGCATGAACACTGAAGCTTTCTTT
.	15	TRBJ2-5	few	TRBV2	CASSEYPTDQETQYF	TGTGCCAGCAGTGAATATCCCACAGATCAAGAGACCCAGTACTTC
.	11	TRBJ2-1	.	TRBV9	CASSPHSEQFF	TGTGCCAGCAGCCCACACAGTGAGCAGTTCTTC
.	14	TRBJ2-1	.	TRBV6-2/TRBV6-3	CASSPELAKSEQFF	TGTGCCAGCAGCCCCGAACTAGCAAAGAGTGAGCAGTTCTTC
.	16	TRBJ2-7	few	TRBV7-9	CASSPLIIGSADEQYF	TGTGCCAGCAGCCCCCTTATAATCGGGAGTGCCGACGAGCAGTACTTC
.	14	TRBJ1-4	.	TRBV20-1	CSARISQGGHKLFF	TGCAGTGCTAGGATCTCACAGGGAGGACACAAACTGTTTTTT
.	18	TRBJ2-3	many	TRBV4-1	CASSQDRGGGANTDTQYF	TGCGCCAGCAGCCAAGATCGCGGGGGCGGAGCTAACACAGATACGCAGTATTTT
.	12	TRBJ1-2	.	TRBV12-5	CASGQGGYGYTF	TGTGCTAGTGGACAGGGTGGTTATGGCTACACCTTC
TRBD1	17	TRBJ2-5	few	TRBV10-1	CASSAFTGTGTEETQYF	TGCGCCAGCAGCGCTTTTACCGGGACAGGTACAGAAGAGACCCAGTACTTC
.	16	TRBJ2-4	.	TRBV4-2	CASIARGRVAKNIQYF	TGTGCCAGCATCGCCAGGGGAAGGGTAGCCAAAAACATTCAGTACTTC
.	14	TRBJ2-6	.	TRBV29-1	CSVLAGAGANVLTF	TGCAGCGTTCTCGCCGGGGCCGGGGCCAACGTCCTGACTTTC
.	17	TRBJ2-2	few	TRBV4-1	CASSQASSPPRTGELFF	TGCGCCAGCAGCCAAGCTTCTAGCCCGCCCCGGACCGGGGAGCTGTTTTTT
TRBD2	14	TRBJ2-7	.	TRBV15	CATSRVAGSYEQYF	TGTGCCACCAGCAGAGTAGCGGGCAGCTACGAGCAGTACTTC
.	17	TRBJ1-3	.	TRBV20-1	CSARETTTAFSGNTIYF	TGCAGTGCTAGAGAAACCACGACAGCTTTCTCTGGAAACACCATATATTTT
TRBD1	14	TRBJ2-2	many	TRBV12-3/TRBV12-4	CASSFPGGTGELFF	TGTGCCAGCAGTTTCCCAGGGGGCACCGGGGAGCTGTTTTTT
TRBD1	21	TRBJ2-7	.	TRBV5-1	CASSPSRKHRGRRYDSYEQYF	TGCGCCAGCAGCCCTAGCCGCAAGCACAGGGGGCGACGGTATGATAGCTACGAGCAGTACTTC
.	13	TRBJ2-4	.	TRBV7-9	CASGDVGKNIQYF	TGTGCCAGCGGCGACGTGGGCAAAAACATTCAGTACTTC